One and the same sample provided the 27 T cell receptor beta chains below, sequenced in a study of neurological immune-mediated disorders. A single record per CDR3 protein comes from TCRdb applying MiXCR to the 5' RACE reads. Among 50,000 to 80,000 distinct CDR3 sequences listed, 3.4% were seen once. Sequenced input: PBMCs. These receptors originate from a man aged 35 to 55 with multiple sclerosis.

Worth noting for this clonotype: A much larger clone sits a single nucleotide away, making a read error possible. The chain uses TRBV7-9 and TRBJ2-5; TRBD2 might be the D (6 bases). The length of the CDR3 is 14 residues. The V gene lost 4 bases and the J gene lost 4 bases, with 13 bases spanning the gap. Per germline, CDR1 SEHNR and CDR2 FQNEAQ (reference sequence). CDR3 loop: CASSSTWGVETQYF. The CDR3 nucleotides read TGTGCCAGCAGCTCTACATGGGGGGTAGAGACCCAGTACTTC.

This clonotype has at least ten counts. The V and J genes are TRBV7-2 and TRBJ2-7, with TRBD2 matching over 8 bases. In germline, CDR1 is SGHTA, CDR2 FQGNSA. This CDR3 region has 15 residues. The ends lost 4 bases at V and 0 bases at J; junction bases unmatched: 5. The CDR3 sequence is CASSWGLGPSYEQYF. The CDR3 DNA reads TGTGCCAGCAGCTGGGGACTAGGCCCCTCCTACGAGCAGTACTTC.

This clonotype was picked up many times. This chain's CDR3 is CASSVGAGGNQPQHF. Here the CDR3 DNA reads TGTGCCAGCAGCGTAGGTGCAGGGGGAAATCAGCCCCAGCATTTT. The gene calls are TRBV9 and TRBJ1-5, with 7 bases lining up with TRBD1. J was trimmed by 4 bases and V by 0 bases; bases with no gene match: 4. Germline values: CDR1 SGDLS, CDR2 YYNGEE. The CDR3 consists of 15 residues.

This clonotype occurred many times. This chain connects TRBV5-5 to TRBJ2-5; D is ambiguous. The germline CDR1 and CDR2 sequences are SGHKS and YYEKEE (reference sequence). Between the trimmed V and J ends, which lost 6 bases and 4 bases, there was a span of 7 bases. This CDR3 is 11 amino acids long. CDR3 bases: TGTGCCAGCAAGAATGCAGAGACCCAGTACTTC. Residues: CASKNAETQYF.

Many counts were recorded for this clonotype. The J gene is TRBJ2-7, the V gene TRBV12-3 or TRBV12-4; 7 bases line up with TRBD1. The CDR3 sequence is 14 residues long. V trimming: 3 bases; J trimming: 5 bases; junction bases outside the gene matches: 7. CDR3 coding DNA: TGTGCCAGCAGTTTTTTGAGGGGGCTCGACGAGCAGTACTTC. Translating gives CASSFLRGLDEQYF.

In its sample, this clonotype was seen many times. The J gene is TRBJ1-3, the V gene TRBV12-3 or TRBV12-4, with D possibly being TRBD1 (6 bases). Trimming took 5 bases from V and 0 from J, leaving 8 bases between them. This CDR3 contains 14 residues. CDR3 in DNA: TGTGCCAGCAGTCGACAGGCCTCTGGAAACACCATATATTTT. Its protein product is CASSRQASGNTIYF.

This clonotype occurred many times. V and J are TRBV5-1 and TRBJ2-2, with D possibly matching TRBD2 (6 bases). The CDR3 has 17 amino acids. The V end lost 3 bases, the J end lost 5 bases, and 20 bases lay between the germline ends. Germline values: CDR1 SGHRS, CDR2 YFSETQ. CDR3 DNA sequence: TGCGCCAGCAGCTCCCCCGCGGGACTCTCCCGAACCGGGGAGCTGTTTTTT. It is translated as CASSSPAGLSRTGELFF.

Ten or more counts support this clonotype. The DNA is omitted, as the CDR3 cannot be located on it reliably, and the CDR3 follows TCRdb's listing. The CDR3 reads CASSQGEVAGGTKFF. The J gene is TRBJ2-1, the V gene TRBV3-1; the D call of TRBD2 is as the table states it, not checked on the DNA. The CDR3 has 15 amino acids, counting both end residues. Germline V gene lookup returns CDR1 LGHDT and CDR2 YNNKEL (reference sequence).

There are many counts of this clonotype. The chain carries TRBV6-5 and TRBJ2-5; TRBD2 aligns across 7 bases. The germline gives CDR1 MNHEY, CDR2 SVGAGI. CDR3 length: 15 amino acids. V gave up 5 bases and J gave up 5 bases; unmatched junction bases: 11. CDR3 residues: CASSEGGSGYETQYF. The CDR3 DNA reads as TGTGCCAGCAGTGAAGGTGGTAGCGGGTATGAGACCCAGTACTTC.

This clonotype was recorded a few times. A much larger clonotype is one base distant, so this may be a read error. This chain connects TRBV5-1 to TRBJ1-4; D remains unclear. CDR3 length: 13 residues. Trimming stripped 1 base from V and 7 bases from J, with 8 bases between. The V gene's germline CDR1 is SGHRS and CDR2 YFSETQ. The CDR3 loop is CASSLRPGEKLFF. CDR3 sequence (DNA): TGCGCCAGCAGCTTGCGCCCGGGTGAAAAACTGTTTTTT.

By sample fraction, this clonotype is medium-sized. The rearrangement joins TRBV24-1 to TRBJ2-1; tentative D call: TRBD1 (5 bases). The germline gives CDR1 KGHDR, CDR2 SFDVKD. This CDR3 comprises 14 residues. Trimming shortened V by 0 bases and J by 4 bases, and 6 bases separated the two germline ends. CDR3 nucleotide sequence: TGTGCCACCAGTGATTTGCGACAGTACAATGAGCAGTTCTTC. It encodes CATSDLRQYNEQFF.

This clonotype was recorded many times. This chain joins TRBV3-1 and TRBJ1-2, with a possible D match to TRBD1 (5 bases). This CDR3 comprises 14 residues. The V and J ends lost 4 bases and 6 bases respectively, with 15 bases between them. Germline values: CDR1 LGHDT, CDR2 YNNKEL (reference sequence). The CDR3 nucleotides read TGTGCCAGCAGCCCAAACGGGGACGGCCATGGCTACACCTTC. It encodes CASSPNGDGHGYTF. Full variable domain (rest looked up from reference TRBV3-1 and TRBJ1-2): DTAVSQTPKYLVTQMGNDKSIKCEQNLGHDTMYWYKQDSKKFLKIMFSYNNKELIINETVPNRFSPKSPDKAHLNLHINSLELGDSAVYFCASSPNGDGHGYTFGSGTRLTVV.

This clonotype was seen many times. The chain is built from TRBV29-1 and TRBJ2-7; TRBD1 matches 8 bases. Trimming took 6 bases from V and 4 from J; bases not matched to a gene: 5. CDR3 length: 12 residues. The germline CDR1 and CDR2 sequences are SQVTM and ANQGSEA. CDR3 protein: CSVEDRAYEQYF. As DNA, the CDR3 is TGCAGCGTCGAGGACAGGGCGTACGAGCAGTACTTC.

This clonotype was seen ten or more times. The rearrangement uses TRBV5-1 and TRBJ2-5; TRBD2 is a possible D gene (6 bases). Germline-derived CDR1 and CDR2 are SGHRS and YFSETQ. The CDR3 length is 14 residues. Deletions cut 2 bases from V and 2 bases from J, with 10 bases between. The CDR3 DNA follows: TGCGCCAGCAGCTTCGGGACTTCTCAAGAGACCCAGTACTTC. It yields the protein CASSFGTSQETQYF.

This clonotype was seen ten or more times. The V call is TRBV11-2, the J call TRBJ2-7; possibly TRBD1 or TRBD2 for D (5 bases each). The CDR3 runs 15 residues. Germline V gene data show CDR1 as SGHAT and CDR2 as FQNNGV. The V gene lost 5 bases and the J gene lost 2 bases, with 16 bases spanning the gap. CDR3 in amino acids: CASSPGTSAAYEQYF. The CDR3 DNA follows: TGTGCCAGCAGCCCAGGGACGTCTGCCGCCTACGAGCAGTACTTC.

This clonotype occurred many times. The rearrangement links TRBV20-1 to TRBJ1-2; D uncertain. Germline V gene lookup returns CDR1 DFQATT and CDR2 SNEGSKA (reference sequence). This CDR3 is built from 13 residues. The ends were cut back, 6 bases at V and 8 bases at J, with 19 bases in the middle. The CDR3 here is CSAFSAGSRGYTF. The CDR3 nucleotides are TGCAGTGCATTCTCCGCGGGAAGCAGAGGCTACACCTTC.

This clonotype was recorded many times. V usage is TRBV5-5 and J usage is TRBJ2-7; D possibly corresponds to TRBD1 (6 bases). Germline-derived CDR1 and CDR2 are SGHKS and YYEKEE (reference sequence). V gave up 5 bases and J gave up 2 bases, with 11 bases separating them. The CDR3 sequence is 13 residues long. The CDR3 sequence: CASSYGQTYEQYF. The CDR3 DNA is TGTGCCAGCAGTTATGGACAGACCTACGAGCAGTACTTC.

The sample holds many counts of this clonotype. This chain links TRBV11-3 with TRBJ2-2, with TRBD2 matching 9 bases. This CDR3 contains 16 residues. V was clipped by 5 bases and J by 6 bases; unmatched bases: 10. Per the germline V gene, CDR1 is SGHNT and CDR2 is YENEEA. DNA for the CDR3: TGTGCCAGCAGCACGCGGACTAGCGTGGTCTCCGGGGAGCTGTTTTTT. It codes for CASSTRTSVVSGELFF.

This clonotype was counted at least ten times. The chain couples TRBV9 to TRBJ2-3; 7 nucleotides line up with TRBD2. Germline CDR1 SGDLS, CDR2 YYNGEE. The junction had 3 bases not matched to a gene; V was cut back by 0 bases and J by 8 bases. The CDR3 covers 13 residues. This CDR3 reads CASSVVGGGTQYF. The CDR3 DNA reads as TGTGCCAGCAGCGTAGTGGGCGGGGGTACGCAGTATTTT.

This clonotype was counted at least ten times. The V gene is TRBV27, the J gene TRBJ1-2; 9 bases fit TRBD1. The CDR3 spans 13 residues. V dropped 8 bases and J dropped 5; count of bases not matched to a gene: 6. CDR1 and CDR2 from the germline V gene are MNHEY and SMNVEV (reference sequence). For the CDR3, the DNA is TGTGCCAGCTGGGACAGGGTTGATTATGGCTACACCTTC. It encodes CASWDRVDYGYTF.

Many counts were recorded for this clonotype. The CDR3 bases are TGCGCCAGCAGCCACACACGGGCAGGGAGAACTGAAGCTTTCTTT. Its translation: CASSHTRAGRTEAFF. The chain joins TRBV5-1 to TRBJ1-1; D is possibly TRBD1 (5 bases). The V end lost 4 bases, the J end lost 5 bases, and 18 bases lay between the germline ends. CDR3 length equals 15 residues. CDR1 is SGHRS and CDR2 is YFSETQ in the germline V gene.

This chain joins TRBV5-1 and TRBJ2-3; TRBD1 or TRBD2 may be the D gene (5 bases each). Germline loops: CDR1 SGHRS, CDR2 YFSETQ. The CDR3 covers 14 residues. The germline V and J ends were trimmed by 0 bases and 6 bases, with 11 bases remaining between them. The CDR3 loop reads CASSLASGPDTQYF. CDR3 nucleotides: TGCGCCAGCAGCTTGGCCTCGGGGCCGGATACGCAGTATTTT.

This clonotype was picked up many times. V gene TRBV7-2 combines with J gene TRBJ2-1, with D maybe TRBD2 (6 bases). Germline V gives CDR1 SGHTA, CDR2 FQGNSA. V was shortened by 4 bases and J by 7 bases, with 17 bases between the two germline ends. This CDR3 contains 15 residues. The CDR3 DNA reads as TGTGCCAGCAGCTCCCGGGGGTTCTTCGGGAATGAGCAGTTCTTC. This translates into CASSSRGFFGNEQFF.

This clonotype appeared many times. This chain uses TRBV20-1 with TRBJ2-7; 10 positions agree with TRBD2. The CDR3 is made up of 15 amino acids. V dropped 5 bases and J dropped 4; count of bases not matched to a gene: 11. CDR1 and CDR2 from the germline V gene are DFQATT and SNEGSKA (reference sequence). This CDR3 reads CSASPYSGGDYEQYF. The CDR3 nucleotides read TGCAGTGCTTCCCCTTACAGCGGGGGGGATTACGAGCAGTACTTC.

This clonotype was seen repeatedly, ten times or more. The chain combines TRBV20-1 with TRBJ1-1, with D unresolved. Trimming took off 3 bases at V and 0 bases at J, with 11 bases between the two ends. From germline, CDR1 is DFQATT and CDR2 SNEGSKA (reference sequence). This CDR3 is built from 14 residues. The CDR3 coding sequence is TGCAGTGCTAGTACCCCGGGGTTGAACACTGAAGCTTTCTTT. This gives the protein CSASTPGLNTEAFF.

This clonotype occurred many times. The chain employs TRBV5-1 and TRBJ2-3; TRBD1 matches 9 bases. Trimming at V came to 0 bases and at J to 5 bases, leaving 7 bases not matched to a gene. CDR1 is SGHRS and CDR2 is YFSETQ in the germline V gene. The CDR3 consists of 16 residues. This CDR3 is CASSLAHRGRGDTQYF. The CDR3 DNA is TGCGCCAGCAGCTTGGCGCACAGGGGGCGGGGAGATACGCAGTATTTT.

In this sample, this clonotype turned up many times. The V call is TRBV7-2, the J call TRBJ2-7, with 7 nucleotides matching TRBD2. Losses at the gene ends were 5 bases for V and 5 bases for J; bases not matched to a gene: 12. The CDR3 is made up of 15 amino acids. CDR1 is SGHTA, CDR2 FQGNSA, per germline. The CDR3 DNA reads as TGTGCCAGCAGCCGGGACCGGGGGGTTGTGAACGAGCAGTACTTC. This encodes CASSRDRGVVNEQYF.